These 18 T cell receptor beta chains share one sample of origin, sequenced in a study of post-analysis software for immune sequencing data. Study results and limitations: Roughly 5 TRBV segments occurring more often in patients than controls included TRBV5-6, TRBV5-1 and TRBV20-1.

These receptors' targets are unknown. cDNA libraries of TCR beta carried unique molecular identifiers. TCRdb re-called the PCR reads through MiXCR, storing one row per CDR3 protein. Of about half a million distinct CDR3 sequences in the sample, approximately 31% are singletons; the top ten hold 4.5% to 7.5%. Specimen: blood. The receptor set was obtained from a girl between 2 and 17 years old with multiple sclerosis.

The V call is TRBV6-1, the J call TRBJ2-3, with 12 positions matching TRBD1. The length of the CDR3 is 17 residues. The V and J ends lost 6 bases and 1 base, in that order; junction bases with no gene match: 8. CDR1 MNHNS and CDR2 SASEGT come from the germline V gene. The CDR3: CASSPGQGAEGTDTQYF. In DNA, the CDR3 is TGTGCCAGCAGCCCGGGACAGGGGGCCGAAGGCACAGATACGCAGTATTTT.

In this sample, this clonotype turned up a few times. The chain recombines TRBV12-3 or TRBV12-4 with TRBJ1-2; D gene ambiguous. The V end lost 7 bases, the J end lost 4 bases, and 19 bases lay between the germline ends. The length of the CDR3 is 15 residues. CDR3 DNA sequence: TGTGCCAGCACCCCTGTGGGAAGGCAGAGCTATGGCTACACCTTC. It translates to CASTPVGRQSYGYTF.

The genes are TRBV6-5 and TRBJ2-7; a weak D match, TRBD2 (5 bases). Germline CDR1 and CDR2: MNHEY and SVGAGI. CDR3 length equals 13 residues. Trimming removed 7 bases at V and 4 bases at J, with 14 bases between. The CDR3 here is CASTGNLLYEQYF. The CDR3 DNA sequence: TGTGCCAGCACCGGGAACCTTCTTTACGAGCAGTACTTC.

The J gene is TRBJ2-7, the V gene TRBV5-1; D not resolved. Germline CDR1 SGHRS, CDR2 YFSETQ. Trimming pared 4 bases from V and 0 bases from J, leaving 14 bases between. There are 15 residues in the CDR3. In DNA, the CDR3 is TGCGCCAGCAGCCCCGGGCTGATTAACTCCTACGAGCAGTACTTC. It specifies CASSPGLINSYEQYF.

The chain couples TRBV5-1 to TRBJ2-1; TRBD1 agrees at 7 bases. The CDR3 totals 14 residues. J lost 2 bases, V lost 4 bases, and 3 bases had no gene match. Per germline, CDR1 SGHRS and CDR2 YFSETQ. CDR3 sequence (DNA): TGCGCCAGCAGCGAAGGGACAGCCTACAATGAGCAGTTCTTC. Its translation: CASSEGTAYNEQFF.

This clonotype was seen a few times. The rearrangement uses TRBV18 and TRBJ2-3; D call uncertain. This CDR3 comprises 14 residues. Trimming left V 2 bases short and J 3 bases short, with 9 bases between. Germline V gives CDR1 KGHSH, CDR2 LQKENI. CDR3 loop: CASSPFDGTDTQYF. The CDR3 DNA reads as TGTGCCAGCTCACCATTTGATGGGACAGATACGCAGTATTTT.

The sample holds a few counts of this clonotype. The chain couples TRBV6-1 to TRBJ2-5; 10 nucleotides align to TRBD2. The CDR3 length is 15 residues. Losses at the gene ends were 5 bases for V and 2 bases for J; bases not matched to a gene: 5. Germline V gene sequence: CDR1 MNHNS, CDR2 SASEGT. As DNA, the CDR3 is TGTGCCAGCAGTCGTAGCGGGGGGATACAAGAGACCCAGTACTTC. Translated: CASSRSGGIQETQYF.

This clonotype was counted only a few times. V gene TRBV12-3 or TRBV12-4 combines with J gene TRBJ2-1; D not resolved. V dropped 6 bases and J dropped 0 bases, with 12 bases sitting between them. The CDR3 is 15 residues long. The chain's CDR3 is CASRADWSSYNEQFF. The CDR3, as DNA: TGTGCCAGCAGGGCCGACTGGAGCTCCTACAATGAGCAGTTCTTC.

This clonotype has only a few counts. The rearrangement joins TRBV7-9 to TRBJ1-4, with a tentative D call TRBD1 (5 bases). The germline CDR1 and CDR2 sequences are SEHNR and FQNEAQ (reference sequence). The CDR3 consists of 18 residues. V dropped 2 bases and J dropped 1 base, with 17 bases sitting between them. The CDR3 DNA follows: TGTGCCAGCAGCTTACCGACAGAGGGACCTGGAACTAATGAAAAACTGTTTTTT. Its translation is CASSLPTEGPGTNEKLFF.

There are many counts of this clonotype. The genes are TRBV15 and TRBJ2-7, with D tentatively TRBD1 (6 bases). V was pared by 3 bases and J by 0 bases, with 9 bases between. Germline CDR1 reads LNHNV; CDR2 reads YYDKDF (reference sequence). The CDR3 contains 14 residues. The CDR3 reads CATSSPGDSYEQYF. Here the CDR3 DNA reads TGTGCCACCAGCAGCCCAGGGGACTCCTACGAGCAGTACTTC. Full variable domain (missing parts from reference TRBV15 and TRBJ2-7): DAMVIQNPRYQVTQFGKPVTLSCSQTLNHNVMYWYQQKSSQAPKLLFHYYDKDFNNEADTPDNFQSRRPNTSFCFLDIRSPGLGDTAMYLCATSSPGDSYEQYFGPGTRLTVT.

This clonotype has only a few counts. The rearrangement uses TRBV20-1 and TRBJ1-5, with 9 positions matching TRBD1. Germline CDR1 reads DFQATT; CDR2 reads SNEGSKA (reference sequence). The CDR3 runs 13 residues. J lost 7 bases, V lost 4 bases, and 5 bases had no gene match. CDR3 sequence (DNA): TGCAGTGCTAACCGACAGGGGGGGCAGCCCCAGCATTTT. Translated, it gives CSANRQGGQPQHF.

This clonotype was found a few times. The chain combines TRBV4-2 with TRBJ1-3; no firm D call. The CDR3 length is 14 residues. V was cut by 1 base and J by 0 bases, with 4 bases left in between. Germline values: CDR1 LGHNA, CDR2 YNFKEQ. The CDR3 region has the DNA TGTGCCAGCAGCCAAGTCAGCTCTGGAAACACCATATATTTT. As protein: CASSQVSSGNTIYF.

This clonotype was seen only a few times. Here the CDR3 reads CASSFVRGHEQYF. In DNA form, the CDR3 reads TGTGCCAGCAGCTTCGTGCGGGGCCACGAGCAGTACTTC. V is TRBV7-2 and J is TRBJ2-7; maybe TRBD2 (6 bases). The CDR3 length is 13 residues. CDR1 is SGHTA and CDR2 is FQGNSA in the germline V gene. The V and J ends lost 3 bases and 5 bases respectively, with 11 bases between them.

For the CDR3, the DNA is TGCGCCAGCAGCTTGGGCGGGGACCGCCTCAATGAGCAGTTCTTC. It is translated as CASSLGGDRLNEQFF. V gene TRBV5-1 combines with J gene TRBJ2-1, with D possibly being TRBD2 (6 bases). V lost 0 bases and J lost 6, with 13 bases in between. The CDR3 is 15 residues long. Germline V CDR1 and CDR2: SGHRS, YFSETQ. Full variable domain (remainder filled in from reference TRBV5-1 and TRBJ2-1): KAGVTQTPRYLIKTRGQQVTLSCSPISGHRSVSWYQQTPGQGLQFLFEYFSETQRNKGNFPGRFSGRQFSNSRSEMNVSTLELGDSALYLCASSLGGDRLNEQFFGPGTRLTVL.

Here the CDR3 reads CASSSSRMGGFSYEQYF. DNA of the CDR3: TGCGCCAGCAGCTCCTCCCGGATGGGGGGCTTCTCCTACGAGCAGTACTTC. This sequence joins TRBV5-1 and TRBJ2-7; D may be TRBD1 or TRBD2 (6 bases each). Germline CDR1 reads SGHRS; CDR2 reads YFSETQ. Trimming removed 3 bases at V and 0 bases at J, with 19 bases between. This CDR3 comprises 17 residues.

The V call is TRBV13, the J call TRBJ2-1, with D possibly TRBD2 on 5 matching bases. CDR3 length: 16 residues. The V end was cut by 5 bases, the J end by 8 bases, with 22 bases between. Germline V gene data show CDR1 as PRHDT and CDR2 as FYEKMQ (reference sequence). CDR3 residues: CASSAPRPVGVDEQFF. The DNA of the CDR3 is TGTGCCAGCAGCGCCCCCCGGCCCGTCGGGGTCGATGAGCAGTTCTTC.

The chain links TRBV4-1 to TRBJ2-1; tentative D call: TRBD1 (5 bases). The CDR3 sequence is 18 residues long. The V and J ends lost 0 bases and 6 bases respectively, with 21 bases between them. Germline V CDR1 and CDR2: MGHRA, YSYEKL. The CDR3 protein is CASSQDPPGLRWFNEQFF. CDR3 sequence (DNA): TGCGCCAGCAGCCAAGATCCCCCAGGGCTTCGATGGTTCAATGAGCAGTTCTTC.

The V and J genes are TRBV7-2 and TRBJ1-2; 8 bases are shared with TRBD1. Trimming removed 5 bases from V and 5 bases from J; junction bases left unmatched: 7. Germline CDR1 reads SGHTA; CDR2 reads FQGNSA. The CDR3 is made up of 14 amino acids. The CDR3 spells CASSPRTGTYGYTF. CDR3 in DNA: TGTGCCAGCAGCCCCCGGACAGGGACTTATGGCTACACCTTC. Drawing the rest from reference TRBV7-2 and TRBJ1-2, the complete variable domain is GAGVSQSPSNKVTEKGKDVELRCDPISGHTALYWYRQSLGQGLEFLIYFQGNSAPDKSGLPSDRFSAERTGGSVSTLTIQRTQQEDSAVYLCASSPRTGTYGYTFGSGTRLTVV.